The source of this TCR beta chain is a study of blood T cell repertoires in COVID-19. This clone was recorded only once. TCRdb's table, derived via immunoSEQ multiplex PCR, lists solely in-frame clones and lacks some. This table has roughly 430,000 clones, roughly 87% appearing once. Losses at the gene ends were 6 bases for V and 0 bases for J; bases not matched to a gene: 5. This CDR3 has 17 amino acids. The germline CDR1 and CDR2 sequences are WSHSY and SAAADI. The sample consisted of PBMCs or T cells enriched from blood (not recorded which). This clonotype originated in a woman in her thirties or forties with acute COVID-19. The chain combines TRBV10-2 with TRBJ2-6, with 10 nucleotides matching TRBD1. The CDR3 coding sequence is TGCGCCAGCAGAGAGAGGACAGGGGGCTCTGGGGCCAACGTCCTGACTTTC. This encodes CASRERTGGSGANVLTF.